One sample yielded the 10 T cell receptor beta chains listed below, sequenced in a study of blood T cell repertoires in COVID-19 (dated by TCRdb to 2020 to 2021). Libraries came from the immunoSEQ multiplex PCR assay. Entries here come from immuneACCESS through TCRdb and include only in-frame sequences with V and J called. Some clones fail to appear in such tables; in the studies checked, an unresolved V gene covers under half of the shortfall, and the cause of the remainder is unknown. This sample comprises some 350,000 clones, about 90% of them detected only once. The biggest ten clones account for roughly 6% of the sample. Sequenced: peripheral blood. The receptors come from a woman aged 45 to 65 with COVID-19, enrolled during active disease.

The DNA of the CDR3 is TGTGCCAGCTCAGCGGCAGGGGGCGGGGGTCAGCCCCAGCATTTT. Amino acid sequence: CASSAAGGGGQPQHF. The V gene is TRBV18, the J gene TRBJ1-5; 8 nucleotides line up with TRBD1. Germline CDR1 and CDR2: KGHSH and LQKENI. Trimming cost V 5 bases and J 6 bases; bases outside gene matches: 9. The CDR3 spans 15 residues.

This clone was counted many times. J is TRBJ1-1 and V is TRBV19; D unresolved. Per germline, CDR1 LNHDA and CDR2 SQIVND (reference sequence). The V end lost 7 bases, the J end lost 5 bases, and 11 bases lay between the germline ends. This CDR3 is 12 amino acids long. The CDR3 is CASMSLPTEAFF. Written as DNA, the CDR3 is TGTGCCAGTATGTCTCTTCCGACTGAAGCTTTCTTT. Together with reference TRBV19 and TRBJ1-1, the CDR3 gives the full variable domain: DGGITQSPKYLFRKEGQNVTLSCEQNLNHDAMYWYRQDPGQGLRLIYYSQIVNDFQKGDIAEGYSVSREKKESFPLTVTSAQKNPTAFYLCASMSLPTEAFFGQGTRLTVV.

The V and J genes are TRBV4-1 and TRBJ2-1; TRBD1 agrees at 9 bases. The CDR3 is made up of 18 amino acids. Germline V CDR1 and CDR2: MGHRA, YSYEKL. Trimming removed 6 bases from V and 6 bases from J; junction bases left unmatched: 18. The CDR3 here is CASSRLFGGTGIVNEQFF. In nucleotides, the CDR3 is TGCGCCAGCAGTCGGCTATTCGGCGGGACAGGGATCGTCAATGAGCAGTTCTTC.

V usage is TRBV27 and J usage is TRBJ2-3; 7 nucleotides line up with TRBD1. The CDR3 runs 16 residues. Germline CDR1 is MNHEY and CDR2 is SMNVEV (reference sequence). V was clipped by 5 bases and J by 0 bases; unmatched bases: 8. The CDR3 sequence is CASSKSGTASTDTQYF. Here the CDR3 DNA reads TGTGCCAGCAGTAAATCCGGGACAGCTAGCACAGATACGCAGTATTTT.

The V call is TRBV19, the J call TRBJ2-6, with D possibly matching TRBD2 (5 bases). The CDR3 runs 13 residues. V lost 2 bases and J lost 9, with 8 bases in between. The germline V gene encodes CDR1 LNHDA and CDR2 SQIVND (reference sequence). In DNA, the CDR3 is TGTGCCAGTAGTATATTTGCGGGCAACGTCCTGACTTTC. Translation: CASSIFAGNVLTF.

The count of this clone is one. This chain joins TRBV5-1 and TRBJ2-3; 12 bases agree with TRBD2. V shed 0 bases, J shed 5 bases, and the junction held 7 bases outside the gene matches. This CDR3 contains 17 residues. Germline CDR1 and CDR2: SGHRS and YFSETQ. In nucleotides, the CDR3 is TGCGCCAGCAGCTTGGATCTAGCGGGAGGGCCGGGAGATACGCAGTATTTT. This translates into CASSLDLAGGPGDTQYF. The whole variable domain, remainder taken from reference TRBV5-1 and TRBJ2-3, is KAGVTQTPRYLIKTRGQQVTLSCSPISGHRSVSWYQQTPGQGLQFLFEYFSETQRNKGNFPGRFSGRQFSNSRSEMNVSTLELGDSALYLCASSLDLAGGPGDTQYFGPGTRLTVL.

This clone showed up just a few times. V is TRBV5-1 and J is TRBJ2-1, with 7 bases matching TRBD1. The ends lost 4 bases at V and 2 bases at J; junction bases unmatched: 6. The CDR3 runs to 15 residues. The V gene's germline CDR1 is SGHRS and CDR2 YFSETQ. CDR3 bases: TGCGCCAGCAGCCCGGACGGGACAGCCTACAATGAGCAGTTCTTC. Its protein is CASSPDGTAYNEQFF.

V usage is TRBV14 and J usage is TRBJ2-1, with 13 bases aligning to TRBD2. The CDR3 consists of 16 residues. V dropped 4 bases and J dropped 6; count of bases not matched to a gene: 6. CDR1 SGHDN and CDR2 FVKESK come from the germline V gene. In nucleotides, the CDR3 is TGTGCCAGCAGCCCCTCGGGACTAGCGGGAATCAATGAGCAGTTCTTC. It yields the protein CASSPSGLAGINEQFF.

The chain is built from TRBV18 and TRBJ1-2; D unclear. The CDR3 totals 16 residues. The germline CDR1 and CDR2 sequences are KGHSH and LQKENI. V was clipped by 3 bases and J by 3 bases, with 17 bases between them. The CDR3 spells CASSPLSTPGDYGYTF. The CDR3 DNA follows: TGTGCCAGCTCACCCCTCAGCACCCCCGGGGACTATGGCTACACCTTC. The variable domain in full, with the rest retrieved from reference TRBV18 and TRBJ1-2, is NAGVMQNPRHLVRRRGQEARLRCSPMKGHSHVYWYRQLPEEGLKFMVYLQKENIIDESGMPKERFSAEFPKEGPSILRIQQVVRGDSAAYFCASSPLSTPGDYGYTFGSGTRLTVV.

The chain links TRBV11-3 to TRBJ2-1; 13 positions match TRBD2. J was trimmed by 5 bases and V by 6 bases; bases with no gene match: 4. CDR3 length equals 15 residues. The V gene's germline CDR1 is SGHNT and CDR2 YENEEA. CDR3 residues: CASRGGTSGNNEQFF. CDR3 DNA: TGTGCCAGCAGGGGTGGGACTAGCGGGAACAATGAGCAGTTCTTC.